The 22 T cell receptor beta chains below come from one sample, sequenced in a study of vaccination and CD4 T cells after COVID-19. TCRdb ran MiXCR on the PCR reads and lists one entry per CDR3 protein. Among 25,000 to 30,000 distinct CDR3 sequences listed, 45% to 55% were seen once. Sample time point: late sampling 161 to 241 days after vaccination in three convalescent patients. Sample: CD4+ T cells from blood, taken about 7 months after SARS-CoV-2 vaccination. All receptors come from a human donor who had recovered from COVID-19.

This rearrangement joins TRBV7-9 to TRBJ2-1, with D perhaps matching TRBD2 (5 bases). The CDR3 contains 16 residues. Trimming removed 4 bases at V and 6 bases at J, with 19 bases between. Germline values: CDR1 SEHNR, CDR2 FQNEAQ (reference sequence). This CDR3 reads CASSYPRSVNLNEQFF. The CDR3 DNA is TGTGCCAGCAGCTACCCACGTAGCGTGAACCTCAATGAGCAGTTCTTC.

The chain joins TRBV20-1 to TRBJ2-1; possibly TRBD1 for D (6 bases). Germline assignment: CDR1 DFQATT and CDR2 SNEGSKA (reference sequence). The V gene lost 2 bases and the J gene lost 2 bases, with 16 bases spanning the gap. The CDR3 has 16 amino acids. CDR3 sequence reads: CSARRPNRTAYNEQFF. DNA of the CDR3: TGCAGTGCTAGACGACCTAACAGGACAGCCTACAATGAGCAGTTCTTC.

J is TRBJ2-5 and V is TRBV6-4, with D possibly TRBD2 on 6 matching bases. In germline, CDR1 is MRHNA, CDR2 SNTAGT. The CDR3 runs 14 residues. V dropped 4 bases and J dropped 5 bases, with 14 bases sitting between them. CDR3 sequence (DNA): TGTGCCAGCAGTGGGGAGGCGGGACGGGAGACCCAGTACTTC. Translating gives CASSGEAGRETQYF.

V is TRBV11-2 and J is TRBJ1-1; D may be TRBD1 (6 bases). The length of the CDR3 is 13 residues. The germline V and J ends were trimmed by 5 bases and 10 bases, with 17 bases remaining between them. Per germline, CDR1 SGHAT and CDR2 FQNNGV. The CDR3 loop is CASSPGGRVSAFF. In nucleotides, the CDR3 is TGTGCCAGCAGCCCCGGGGGGCGGGTGTCAGCTTTCTTT.

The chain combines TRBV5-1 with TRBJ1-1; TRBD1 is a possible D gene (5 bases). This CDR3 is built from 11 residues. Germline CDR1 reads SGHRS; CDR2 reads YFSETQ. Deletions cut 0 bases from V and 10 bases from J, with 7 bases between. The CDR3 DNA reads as TGCGCCAGCAGCTTGGATGGGGGAGCTTTCTTT. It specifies CASSLDGGAFF.

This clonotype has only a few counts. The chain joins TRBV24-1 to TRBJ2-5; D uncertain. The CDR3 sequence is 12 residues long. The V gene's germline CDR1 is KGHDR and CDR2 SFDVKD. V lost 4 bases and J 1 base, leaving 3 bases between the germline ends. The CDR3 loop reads CATSDSQETQYF. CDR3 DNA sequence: TGTGCCACCAGTGACTCCCAAGAGACCCAGTACTTC.

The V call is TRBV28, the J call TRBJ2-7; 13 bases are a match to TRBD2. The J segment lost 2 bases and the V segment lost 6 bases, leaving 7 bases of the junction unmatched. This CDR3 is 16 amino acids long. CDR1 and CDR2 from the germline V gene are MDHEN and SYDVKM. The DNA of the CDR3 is TGTGCCAGCAGGAAGGGACTAGCGGGACTGACCTACGAGCAGTACTTC. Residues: CASRKGLAGLTYEQYF.

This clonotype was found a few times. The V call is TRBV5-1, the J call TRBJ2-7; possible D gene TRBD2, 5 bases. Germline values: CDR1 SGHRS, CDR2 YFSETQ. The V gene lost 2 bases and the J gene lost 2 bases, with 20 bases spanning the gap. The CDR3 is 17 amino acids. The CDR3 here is CASSLTVGSQGTYEQYF. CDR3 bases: TGCGCCAGCAGCTTAACGGTGGGGAGCCAAGGAACCTACGAGCAGTACTTC.

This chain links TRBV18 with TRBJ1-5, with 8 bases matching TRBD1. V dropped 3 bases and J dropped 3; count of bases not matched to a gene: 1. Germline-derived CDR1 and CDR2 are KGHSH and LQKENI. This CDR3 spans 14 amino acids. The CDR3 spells CASSPDRANQPQHF. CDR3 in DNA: TGTGCCAGCTCACCGGACAGGGCCAATCAGCCCCAGCATTTT.

The DNA for the CDR3 is TGTGCCAGCAGCCCATTTCACCTAGCGGGAGGTAATAATGAGCAGTTCTTC. Translation gives CASSPFHLAGGNNEQFF. The chain is built from TRBV28 and TRBJ2-1; 11 bases match TRBD2. V trimming: 6 bases; J trimming: 7 bases; junction bases outside the gene matches: 14. Germline V gives CDR1 MDHEN, CDR2 SYDVKM. There are 17 residues in the CDR3.

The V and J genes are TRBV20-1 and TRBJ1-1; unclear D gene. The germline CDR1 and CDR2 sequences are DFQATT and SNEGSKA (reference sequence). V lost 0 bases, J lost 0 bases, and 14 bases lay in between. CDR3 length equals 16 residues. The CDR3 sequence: CSARDLEGRMNTEAFF. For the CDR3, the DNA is TGCAGTGCTAGAGACCTGGAGGGCAGGATGAACACTGAAGCTTTCTTT.

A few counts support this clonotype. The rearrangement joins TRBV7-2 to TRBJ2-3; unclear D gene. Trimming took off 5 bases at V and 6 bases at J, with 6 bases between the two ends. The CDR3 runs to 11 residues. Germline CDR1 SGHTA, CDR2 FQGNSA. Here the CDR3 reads CASSVLDTQYF. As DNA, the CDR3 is TGTGCCAGCAGCGTATTGGATACGCAGTATTTT.

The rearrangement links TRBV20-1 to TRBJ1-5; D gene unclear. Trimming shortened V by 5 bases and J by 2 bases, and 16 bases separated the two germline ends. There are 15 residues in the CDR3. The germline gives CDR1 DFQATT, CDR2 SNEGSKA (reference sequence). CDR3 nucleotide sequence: TGCAGTGCTCCCTCCAAGGGTCAAGGCAATCAGCCCCAGCATTTT. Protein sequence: CSAPSKGQGNQPQHF.

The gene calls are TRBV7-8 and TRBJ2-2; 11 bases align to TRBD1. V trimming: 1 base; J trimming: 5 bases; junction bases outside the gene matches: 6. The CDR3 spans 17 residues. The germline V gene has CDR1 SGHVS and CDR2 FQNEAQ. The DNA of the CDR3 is TGTGCCAGCAGCTTAGGGCCGGGACAGGGGGATACCGGGGAGCTGTTTTTT. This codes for CASSLGPGQGDTGELFF. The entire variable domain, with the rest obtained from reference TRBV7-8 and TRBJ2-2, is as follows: GAGVSQSPRYKVAKRGQDVALRCDPISGHVSLFWYQQALGQGPEFLTYFQNEAQLDKSGLPSDRFFAERPEGSVSTLKIQRTQQEDSAVYLCASSLGPGQGDTGELFFGEGSRLTVL.

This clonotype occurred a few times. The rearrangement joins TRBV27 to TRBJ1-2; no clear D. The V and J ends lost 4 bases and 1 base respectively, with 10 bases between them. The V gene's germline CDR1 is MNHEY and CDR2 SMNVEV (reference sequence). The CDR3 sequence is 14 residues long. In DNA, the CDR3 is TGTGCCAGCAGTTCGAAGGATAATAACTATGGCTACACCTTC. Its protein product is CASSSKDNNYGYTF.

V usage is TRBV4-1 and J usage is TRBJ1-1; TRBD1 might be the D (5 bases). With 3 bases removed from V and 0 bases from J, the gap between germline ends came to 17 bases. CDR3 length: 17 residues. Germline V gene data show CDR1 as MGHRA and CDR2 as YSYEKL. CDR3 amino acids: CASSHLPAGLMNTEAFF. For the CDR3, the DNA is TGCGCCAGCAGCCATCTCCCGGCAGGGCTTATGAACACTGAAGCTTTCTTT.

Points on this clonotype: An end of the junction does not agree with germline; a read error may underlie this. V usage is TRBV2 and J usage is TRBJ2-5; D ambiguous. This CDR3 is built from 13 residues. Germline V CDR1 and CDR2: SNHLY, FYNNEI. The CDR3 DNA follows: TGTGTCAGCACAGCGACACAGCAAGAGACCCAGTACTTC. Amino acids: CVSTATQQETQYF.

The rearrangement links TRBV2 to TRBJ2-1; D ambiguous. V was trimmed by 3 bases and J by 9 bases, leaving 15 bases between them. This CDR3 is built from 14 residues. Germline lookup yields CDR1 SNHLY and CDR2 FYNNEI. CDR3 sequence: CASSDSGRYTEQFF. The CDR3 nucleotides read TGTGCCAGCAGTGATAGTGGTCGCTATACTGAGCAGTTCTTC.

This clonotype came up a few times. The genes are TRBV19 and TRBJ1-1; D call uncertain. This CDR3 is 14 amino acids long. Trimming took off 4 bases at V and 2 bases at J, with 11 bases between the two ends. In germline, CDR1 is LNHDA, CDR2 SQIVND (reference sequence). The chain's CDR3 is CASSTLGLNTEAFF. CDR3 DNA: TGTGCCAGTAGTACACTGGGGTTAAACACTGAAGCTTTCTTT.

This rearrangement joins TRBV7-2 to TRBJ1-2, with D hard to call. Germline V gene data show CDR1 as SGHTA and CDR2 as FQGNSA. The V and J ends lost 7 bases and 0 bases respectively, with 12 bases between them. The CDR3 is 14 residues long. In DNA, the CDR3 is TGTGCCAGCACCCGACAACGGACTAACTATGGCTACACCTTC. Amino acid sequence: CASTRQRTNYGYTF.

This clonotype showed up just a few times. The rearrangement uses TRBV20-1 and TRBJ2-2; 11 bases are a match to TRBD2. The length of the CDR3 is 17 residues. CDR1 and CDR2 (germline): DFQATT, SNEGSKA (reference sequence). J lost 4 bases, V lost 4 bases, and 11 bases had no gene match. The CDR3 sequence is CSATHHTSGSATGELFF. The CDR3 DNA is TGCAGTGCTACTCACCATACTAGCGGGAGTGCCACCGGGGAGCTGTTTTTT.

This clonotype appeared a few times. The CDR3 coding sequence is TGTGCCAGCAGAGGCGGGACTAGCTACGAGCAGTACTTC. Its translation: CASRGGTSYEQYF. This rearrangement joins TRBV2 to TRBJ2-7, with TRBD2 identical over 8 bases. Germline CDR1 and CDR2: SNHLY and FYNNEI. Trimming took 6 bases from V and 3 from J; bases not matched to a gene: 4. The CDR3 is 13 amino acids. The full variable domain, in which reference TRBV2 and TRBJ2-7 provide the parts outside the CDR3, is EPEVTQTPSHQVTQMGQEVILRCVPISNHLYFYWYRQILGQKVEFLVSFYNNEISEKSEIFDDQFSVERPDGSNFTLKIRSTKLEDSAMYFCASRGGTSYEQYFGPGTRLTVT.